The 13 T cell receptor beta chains below all came from one sample that was sequenced in a study of cytomegalovirus exposure and HLA in healthy donors. PCR involved 60 Vbeta and 13 Jbeta primers. The assay was immunoSEQ multiplex PCR, and TCRdb's table has in-frame clones only and misses some. Seen here are under 150,000 clones, roughly 79% observed once, and the top ten hold approximately 2.8%. Sequenced: PBMCs. These TCRs come from a boy aged 2 to 9 in good health and CMV-seronegative.

The chain employs TRBV7-2 and TRBJ1-2; no clear D gene. The CDR3 consists of 12 residues. Trimming cost V 8 bases and J 4 bases, with 11 bases left between them. Germline V CDR1 and CDR2: SGHTA, FQGNSA. The CDR3, as DNA: TGTGCCAGCTTTTTATGGAGCTATGGCTACACCTTC. It is translated as CASFLWSYGYTF. Looking up the rest from reference TRBV7-2 and TRBJ1-2 gives the full variable domain: GAGVSQSPSNKVTEKGKDVELRCDPISGHTALYWYRQSLGQGLEFLIYFQGNSAPDKSGLPSDRFSAERTGGSVSTLTIQRTQQEDSAVYLCASFLWSYGYTFGSGTRLTVV.

This clone was detected a few times. The chain couples TRBV5-4 to TRBJ1-2; TRBD1 matches at 7 bases. CDR1 and CDR2 from the germline V gene are SGHNT and YYREEE (reference sequence). The CDR3 covers 14 residues. After removal of 4 bases from V and 4 bases from J, the junction contained 7 bases not matched to a gene. Here the CDR3 DNA reads TGTGCCAGCAGCGTCGGGACAGCCTCCTATGGCTACACCTTC. Translated, it gives CASSVGTASYGYTF.

The chain employs TRBV11-2 and TRBJ2-7; 7 nucleotides agree with TRBD2. The CDR3 sequence is 17 residues long. V gave up 0 bases and J gave up 2 bases; unmatched junction bases: 10. Germline CDR1 and CDR2: SGHAT and FQNNGV. The DNA of the CDR3 is TGTGCCAGCAGCTTAGATCTCTATGCGGGAGCGGCCTACGAGCAGTACGTC. The encoded protein is CASSLDLYAGAAYEQYV.

The gene calls are TRBV19 and TRBJ1-1; TRBD1 matches 9 bases. The CDR3 spans 14 residues. CDR1 and CDR2 (germline): LNHDA, SQIVND (reference sequence). V lost 3 bases and J lost 7; bases outside the gene matches: 6. CDR3 sequence: CASSMRDREGEAFF. CDR3 coding DNA: TGTGCCAGTAGTATGAGGGACAGGGAAGGTGAAGCTTTCTTT. Combining the CDR3 with reference TRBV19 and TRBJ1-1 gives the whole variable domain DGGITQSPKYLFRKEGQNVTLSCEQNLNHDAMYWYRQDPGQGLRLIYYSQIVNDFQKGDIAEGYSVSREKKESFPLTVTSAQKNPTAFYLCASSMRDREGEAFFGQGTRLTVV.

The gene calls are TRBV9 and TRBJ2-2; tentative D call: TRBD1 (5 bases). The CDR3 covers 14 residues. Trimming pared 2 bases from V and 2 bases from J, leaving 7 bases between. Germline loops: CDR1 SGDLS, CDR2 YYNGEE. In DNA form, the CDR3 reads TGTGCCAGCAGCGTGTGGACAAACACCGGGGAGCTGTTTTTT. It encodes CASSVWTNTGELFF. Combining the CDR3 with reference TRBV9 and TRBJ2-2 gives the whole variable domain DSGVTQTPKHLITATGQRVTLRCSPRSGDLSVYWYQQSLDQGLQFLIQYYNGEERAKGNILERFSAQQFPDLHSELNLSSLELGDSALYFCASSVWTNTGELFFGEGSRLTVL.

The V and J genes are TRBV30 and TRBJ2-1; D may be TRBD1 (6 bases). The germline V gene encodes CDR1 GTSNPN and CDR2 SVGIG (reference sequence). V was clipped by 0 bases and J by 8 bases, with 8 bases between them. This CDR3 spans 12 amino acids. The CDR3 sequence is CAWSVGGYEQFF. In nucleotides, the CDR3 is TGTGCCTGGAGTGTAGGGGGTTATGAGCAGTTCTTC.

The gene calls are TRBV19 and TRBJ1-4, with 9 bases aligning to TRBD1. This CDR3 contains 16 residues. Germline V gene lookup returns CDR1 LNHDA and CDR2 SQIVND (reference sequence). V lost 3 bases, J lost 2 bases, and 4 bases stayed unmatched. The CDR3 bases are TGTGCCAGTAGTATCAACAGGGGGCCGACTAATGAAAAACTGTTTTTT. It encodes CASSINRGPTNEKLFF.

The rearrangement joins TRBV30 to TRBJ1-2; no clear D. The V end was cut by 2 bases, the J end by 6 bases, with 16 bases between. CDR3 size: 14 residues. Germline values: CDR1 GTSNPN, CDR2 SVGIG (reference sequence). The CDR3 reads CAWSLRRMWNGYTF. CDR3 bases: TGTGCCTGGAGTTTGAGGCGGATGTGGAATGGCTACACCTTC.

The chain has TRBV7-9 and TRBJ2-5, with D possibly matching TRBD1 (6 bases). The V and J ends lost 7 bases and 5 bases respectively, with 20 bases between them. CDR3 size: 15 residues. In germline, CDR1 is SEHNR, CDR2 FQNEAQ (reference sequence). The CDR3 DNA is TGTGCCAGCACCACAGAGGGTGGGGGCTGGGAGACCCAGTACTTC. Its protein is CASTTEGGGWETQYF.

The CDR3 reads CASSEEAGESYEQYF. DNA for the CDR3: TGTGCCAGCAGTGAGGAAGCGGGGGAGTCCTACGAGCAGTACTTC. The chain couples TRBV6-4 to TRBJ2-7; TRBD2 matches at 8 bases. Germline V CDR1 and CDR2: MRHNA, SNTAGT. The CDR3 consists of 15 residues. Trimming cost V 3 bases and J 1 base; bases outside gene matches: 5.

The rearrangement uses TRBV2 and TRBJ2-6; TRBD1 agrees at 8 bases. After removal of 2 bases from V and 3 bases from J, the junction contained 9 bases not matched to a gene. CDR1 SNHLY and CDR2 FYNNEI come from the germline V gene. The CDR3 is made up of 18 amino acids. CDR3 nucleotide sequence: TGTGCCAGCAGTGAATGGGAGACAGGGGTTGGTGGGGCCAACGTCCTGACTTTC. It encodes CASSEWETGVGGANVLTF.

The genes are TRBV6-6 and TRBJ2-1, with 9 bases that match TRBD2. The V gene's germline CDR1 is MNHNY and CDR2 SVGAGI (reference sequence). The CDR3 is 15 amino acids. J gave up 10 bases and V 2 bases, and 9 bases lay outside the gene matches. The CDR3 region is CASSYPSGAQAEQFF. CDR3 bases: TGTGCCAGCAGTTACCCTAGCGGGGCGCAGGCGGAGCAGTTCTTC.

The chain links TRBV6-1 to TRBJ2-3; 10 bases are shared with TRBD2. The CDR3 consists of 15 residues. In germline, CDR1 is MNHNS, CDR2 SASEGT. V shed 4 bases, J shed 4 bases, and the junction held 5 bases outside the gene matches. The CDR3 region has the DNA TGTGCCAGCAGTGGACTAGCGGGTAGGGCAGATACGCAGTATTTT. This codes for CASSGLAGRADTQYF.